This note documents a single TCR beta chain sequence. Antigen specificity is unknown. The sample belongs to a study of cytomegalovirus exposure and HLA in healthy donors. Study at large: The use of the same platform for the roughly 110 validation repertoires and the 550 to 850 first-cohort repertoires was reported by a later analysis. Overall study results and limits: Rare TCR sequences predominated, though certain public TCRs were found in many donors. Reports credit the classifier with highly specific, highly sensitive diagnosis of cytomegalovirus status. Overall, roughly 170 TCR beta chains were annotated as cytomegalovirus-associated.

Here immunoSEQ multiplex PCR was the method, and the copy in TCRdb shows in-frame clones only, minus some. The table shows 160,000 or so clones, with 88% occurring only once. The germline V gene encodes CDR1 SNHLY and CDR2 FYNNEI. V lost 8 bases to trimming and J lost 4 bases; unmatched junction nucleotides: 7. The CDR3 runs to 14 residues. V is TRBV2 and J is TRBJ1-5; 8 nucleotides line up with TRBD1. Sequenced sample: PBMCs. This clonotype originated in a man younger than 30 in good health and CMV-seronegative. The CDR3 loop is CASGGDRLNQPQHF. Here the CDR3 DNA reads TGTGCCAGCGGGGGGGACAGGTTGAATCAGCCCCAGCATTTT.